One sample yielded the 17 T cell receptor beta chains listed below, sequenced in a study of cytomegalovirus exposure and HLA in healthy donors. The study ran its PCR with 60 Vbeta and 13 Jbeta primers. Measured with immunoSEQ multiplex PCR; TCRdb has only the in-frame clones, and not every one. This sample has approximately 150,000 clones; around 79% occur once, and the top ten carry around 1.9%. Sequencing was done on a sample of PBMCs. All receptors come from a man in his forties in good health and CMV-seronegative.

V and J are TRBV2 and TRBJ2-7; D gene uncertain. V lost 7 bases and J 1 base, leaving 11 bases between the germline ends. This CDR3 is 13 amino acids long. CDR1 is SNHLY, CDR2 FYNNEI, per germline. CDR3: CASNPARSYEQYF. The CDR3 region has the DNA TGTGCCAGCAACCCCGCGCGGTCCTACGAGCAGTACTTC. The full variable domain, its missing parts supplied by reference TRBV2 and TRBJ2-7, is EPEVTQTPSHQVTQMGQEVILRCVPISNHLYFYWYRQILGQKVEFLVSFYNNEISEKSEIFDDQFSVERPDGSNFTLKIRSTKLEDSAMYFCASNPARSYEQYFGPGTRLTVT.

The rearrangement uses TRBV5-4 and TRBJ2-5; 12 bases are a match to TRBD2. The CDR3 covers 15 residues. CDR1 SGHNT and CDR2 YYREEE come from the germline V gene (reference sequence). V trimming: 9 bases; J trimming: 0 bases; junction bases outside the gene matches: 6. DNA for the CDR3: TGTGCCACCTCACGGACTAGCGGGAACCAAGAGACCCAGTACTTC. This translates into CATSRTSGNQETQYF.

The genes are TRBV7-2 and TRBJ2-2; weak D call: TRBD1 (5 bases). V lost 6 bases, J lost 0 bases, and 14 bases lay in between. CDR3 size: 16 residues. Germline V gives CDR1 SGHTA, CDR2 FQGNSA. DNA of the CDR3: TGTGCCAGCAGTTCGCAGACAGCCGCGAACACCGGGGAGCTGTTTTTT. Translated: CASSSQTAANTGELFF.

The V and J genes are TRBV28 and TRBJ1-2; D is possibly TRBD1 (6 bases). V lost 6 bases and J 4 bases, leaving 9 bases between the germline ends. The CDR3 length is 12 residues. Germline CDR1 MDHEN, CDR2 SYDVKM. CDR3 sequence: CASRQGSYGYTF. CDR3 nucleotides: TGTGCCAGCAGACAGGGTAGCTATGGCTACACCTTC.

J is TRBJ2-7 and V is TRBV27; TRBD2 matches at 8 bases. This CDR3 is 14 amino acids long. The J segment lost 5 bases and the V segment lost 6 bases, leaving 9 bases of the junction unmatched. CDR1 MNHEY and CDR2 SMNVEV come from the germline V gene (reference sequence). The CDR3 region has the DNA TGTGCCAGCAGCTCCGGGGGGGCCGGCCACGAGCAGTACTTC. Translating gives CASSSGGAGHEQYF.

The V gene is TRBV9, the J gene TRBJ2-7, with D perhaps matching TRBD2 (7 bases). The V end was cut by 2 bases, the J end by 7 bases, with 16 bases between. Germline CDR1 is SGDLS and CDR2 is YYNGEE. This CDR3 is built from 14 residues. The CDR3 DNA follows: TGTGCCAGCAGCGTGCTTGCGGGGGCCGGGGAGCAGTACTTC. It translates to CASSVLAGAGEQYF.

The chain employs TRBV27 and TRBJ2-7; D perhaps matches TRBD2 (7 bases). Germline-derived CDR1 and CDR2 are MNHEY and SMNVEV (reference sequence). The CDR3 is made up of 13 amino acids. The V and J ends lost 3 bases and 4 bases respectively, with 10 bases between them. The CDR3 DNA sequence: TGTGCCAGCAGTTTGGGGGGGCTGTACGAGCAGTACTTC. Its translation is CASSLGGLYEQYF.

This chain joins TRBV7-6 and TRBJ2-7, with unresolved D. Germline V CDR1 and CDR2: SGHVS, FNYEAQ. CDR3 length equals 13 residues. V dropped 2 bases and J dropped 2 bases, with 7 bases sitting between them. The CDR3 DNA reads TGTGCCAGCAGCTTAACCAGAACCTACGAGCAGTACTTC. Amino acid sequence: CASSLTRTYEQYF.

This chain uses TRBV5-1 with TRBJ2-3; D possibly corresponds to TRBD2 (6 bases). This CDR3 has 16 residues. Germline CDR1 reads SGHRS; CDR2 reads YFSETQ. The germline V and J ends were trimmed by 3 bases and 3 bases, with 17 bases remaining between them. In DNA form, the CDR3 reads TGCGCCAGCAGCTCACCGGGAGCGTTGCTAACAGATACGCAGTATTTT. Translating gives CASSSPGALLTDTQYF.

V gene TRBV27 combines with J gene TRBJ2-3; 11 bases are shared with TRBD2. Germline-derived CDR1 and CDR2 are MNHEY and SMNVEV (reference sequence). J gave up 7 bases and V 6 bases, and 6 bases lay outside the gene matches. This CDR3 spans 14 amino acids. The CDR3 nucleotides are TGTGCCAGCAGCACTAGCGGGAGTATGAATACGCAGTATTTT. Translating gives CASSTSGSMNTQYF.

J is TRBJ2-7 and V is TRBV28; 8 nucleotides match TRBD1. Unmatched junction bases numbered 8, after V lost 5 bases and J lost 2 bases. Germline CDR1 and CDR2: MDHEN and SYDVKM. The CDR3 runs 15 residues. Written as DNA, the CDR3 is TGTGCCAGCAGTCCATTACAGGGGGAACCCTACGAGCAGTACTTC. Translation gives CASSPLQGEPYEQYF.

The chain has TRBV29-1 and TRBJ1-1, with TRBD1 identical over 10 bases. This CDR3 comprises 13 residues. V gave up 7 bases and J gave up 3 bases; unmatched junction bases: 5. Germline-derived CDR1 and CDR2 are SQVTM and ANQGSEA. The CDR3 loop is CSAGTGDDTEAFF. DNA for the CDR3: TGCAGCGCCGGGACAGGGGACGACACTGAAGCTTTCTTT.

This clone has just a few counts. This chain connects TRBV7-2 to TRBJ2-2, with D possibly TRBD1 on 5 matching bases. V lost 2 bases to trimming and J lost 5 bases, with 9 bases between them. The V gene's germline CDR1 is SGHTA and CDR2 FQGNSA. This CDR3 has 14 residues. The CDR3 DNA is TGTGCCAGCAGCTTACTAGGGGTGACCGGGGAGCTGTTTTTT. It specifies CASSLLGVTGELFF.

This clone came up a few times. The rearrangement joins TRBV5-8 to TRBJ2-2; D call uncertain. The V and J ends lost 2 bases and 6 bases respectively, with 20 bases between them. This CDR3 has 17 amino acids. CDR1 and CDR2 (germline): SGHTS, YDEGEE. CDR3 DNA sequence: TGTGCCAGCAGCTTTTCCTTCGGTGGTTCTTACGCCGGGGAGCTGTTTTTT. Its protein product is CASSFSFGGSYAGELFF.

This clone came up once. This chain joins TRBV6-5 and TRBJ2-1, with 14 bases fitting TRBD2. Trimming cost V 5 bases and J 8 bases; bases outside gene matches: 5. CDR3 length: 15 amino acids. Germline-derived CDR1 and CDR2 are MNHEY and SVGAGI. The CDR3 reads CASSPGLAGVHEQFF. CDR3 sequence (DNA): TGTGCCAGCAGTCCGGGACTAGCGGGAGTCCATGAGCAGTTCTTC.

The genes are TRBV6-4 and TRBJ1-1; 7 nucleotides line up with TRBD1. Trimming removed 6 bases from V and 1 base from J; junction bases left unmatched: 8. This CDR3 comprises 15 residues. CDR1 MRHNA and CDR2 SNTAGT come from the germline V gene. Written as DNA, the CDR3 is TGTGCCAGCAGGCCCAGGGGGGACGGGAACACTGAAGCTTTCTTT. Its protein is CASRPRGDGNTEAFF.

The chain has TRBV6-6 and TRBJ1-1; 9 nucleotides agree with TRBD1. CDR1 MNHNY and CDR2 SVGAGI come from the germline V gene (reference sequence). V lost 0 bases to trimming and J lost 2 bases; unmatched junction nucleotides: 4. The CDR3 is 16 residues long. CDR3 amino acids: CASSYSGTGINTEAFF. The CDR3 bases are TGTGCCAGCAGTTACTCCGGGACAGGGATCAACACTGAAGCTTTCTTT.